This is a list of T cell receptor beta chains from one sample in a study of cytomegalovirus exposure and HLA in healthy donors. Sequenced by immunoSEQ multiplex PCR; TCRdb stores in-frame clones only, minus some. The profile shows around 150,000 clones, about four fifths of them singletons. Sequencing was carried out using PBMCs. The source is a man aged 30-40 years in good health. Each CDR3 is given with its conserved first and last residue. A D gene is named only where the DNA matches it firmly.

V gene: TRBV27; D gene: -; J gene: TRBJ2-1; CDR3 protein: CASSLSSGTTHNEQFF
V gene: TRBV7-2; D gene: -; J gene: TRBJ1-2; CDR3 protein: CASSLGQGYGYTF
V gene: TRBV2; D gene: TRBD1; J gene: TRBJ2-1; CDR3 protein: CATEYRGLPYEQFF
V gene: TRBV7-9; D gene: TRBD1; J gene: TRBJ2-1; CDR3 protein: CASSLGAGGVLGNEQFF
V gene: TRBV23-1; D gene: -; J gene: TRBJ1-1; CDR3 protein: CASSQARTDMNTEAFF
V gene: TRBV13; D gene: TRBD1; J gene: TRBJ2-1; CDR3 protein: CASSHGQGHNEQFF
V gene: TRBV29-1; D gene: TRBD2; J gene: TRBJ2-7; CDR3 protein: CSVPGLAGGSYEQYF
V gene: TRBV5-6; D gene: -; J gene: TRBJ2-7; CDR3 protein: CASSSSAYEQYF
V gene: TRBV10-3; D gene: -; J gene: TRBJ1-5; CDR3 protein: CAISDRSSNQPQHF
V gene: TRBV2; D gene: TRBD1; J gene: TRBJ1-5; CDR3 protein: CASRRQGSSNQPQHF
V gene: TRBV29-1; D gene: TRBD1; J gene: TRBJ2-1; CDR3 protein: CSATGQGIREQFF
V gene: TRBV4-1; D gene: -; J gene: TRBJ1-3; CDR3 protein: CASSNQAGAGNTIYF
V gene: TRBV27; D gene: -; J gene: TRBJ1-1; CDR3 protein: CASGGEGDTEAFF
V gene: TRBV7-2; D gene: -; J gene: TRBJ2-3; CDR3 protein: CASSLGLRPDTQYF